This paragraph reports one TCR beta chain. Antigen: not known. The repertoire was sequenced with immunoSEQ multiplex PCR; TCRdb's copy has only in-frame clones and lacks some. The table records roughly 180,000 clones, 88% of them present only once. This sample is part of a study of T cell responses to AZD1222 COVID-19 vaccine. Per the germline V gene, CDR1 is MNHEY and CDR2 is SMNVEV (reference sequence). V lost 11 bases to trimming and J lost 0 bases, with 12 bases between them. This CDR3 is 13 amino acids long. Study outcomes and limitations: Close to half of all spike-specific TCRs reportedly target regions of the variants that are unmutated. Only a handful of AZD1222 recipients were seropositive at baseline. Donor demographics were predominantly white British with a female majority; clonal diversity may be underestimated.

The rearrangement uses TRBV27 and TRBJ2-3; D not resolved. The sequencing used peripheral blood, collected on day 0 of AZD1222 vaccination. This clonotype was sampled from an adult in good health. CDR3 nucleotide sequence: TGTGCCGCAGGTAATCCTAGCACAGATACGCAGTATTTT. It specifies CAAGNPSTDTQYF.